This TCR beta chain originates from a study of TIL therapy for anti-PD-1-resistant metastatic lung cancer. The germline gives CDR1 SGHAT, CDR2 FQNNGV. The CDR3 spans 15 residues. V was pared by 1 base and J by 3 bases, with 13 bases between. The immunoSEQ assay was v3. TCRdb keeps only in-frame clones here, not all; method: immunoSEQ multiplex PCR. The table has about 60,000 clones, about 69% seen once. Time point: pre-treatment sample, taken before nivolumab and TIL therapy. Sample: blood, taken at baseline. The receptor comes from a person between 30 and 80 years old with non-small cell lung cancer. The V and J genes are TRBV11-2 and TRBJ2-7; maybe TRBD2 (5 bases). CDR3 DNA: TGTGCCAGCAGCTTAGTGGCTAGCCCCTACTACGAGCAGTACTTC. Protein product: CASSLVASPYYEQYF.